Each of the 22 T cell receptor beta chains below was sequenced from the same sample in a study of blood T cell repertoires in COVID-19. TCRdb keeps only in-frame clones here, not all; method: immunoSEQ multiplex PCR. The sample comprises about 170,000 clones, 83% of which are singletons, and roughly 1.9% rests with the top ten. What was sequenced was peripheral blood. These receptor sequences come from a woman of 80 years or more with acute or convalescent COVID-19.

This chain connects TRBV10-2 to TRBJ2-7; tentatively, D is TRBD2 (6 bases). This CDR3 contains 13 residues. Germline-derived CDR1 and CDR2 are WSHSY and SAAADI. V was trimmed by 8 bases and J by 5 bases, leaving 16 bases between them. CDR3 sequence: CASQRPSANEQYF. CDR3 DNA: TGCGCCAGCCAACGTCCTAGCGCCAACGAGCAGTACTTC.

The chain links TRBV7-3 to TRBJ2-2; 9 nucleotides match TRBD2. J lost 1 base, V lost 4 bases, and 10 bases had no gene match. The CDR3 spans 18 residues. Germline V gene data show CDR1 as SGHTA and CDR2 as FQGTGA. CDR3 protein: CASSSRPAGGLNTGELFF. In DNA, the CDR3 is TGTGCCAGCAGCTCCCGCCCAGCGGGGGGCCTGAACACCGGGGAGCTGTTTTTT. Filled out from reference TRBV7-3 and TRBJ2-2, the complete variable domain reads GAGVSQTPSNKVTEKGKYVELRCDPISGHTALYWYRQSLGQGPEFLIYFQGTGAADDSGLPNDRFFAVRPEGSVSTLKIQRTERGDSAVYLCASSSRPAGGLNTGELFFGEGSRLTVL.

The rearrangement links TRBV20-1 to TRBJ1-5; D is unclear. Germline assignment: CDR1 DFQATT and CDR2 SNEGSKA (reference sequence). V lost 3 bases to trimming and J lost 3 bases, with 12 bases between them. The CDR3 consists of 14 residues. CDR3 nucleotide sequence: TGCAGTGCTAGTCACGGGGTATTCAATCAGCCCCAGCATTTT. Encoded protein: CSASHGVFNQPQHF.

This CDR3 reads CASSPTGEVHEQYF. The CDR3 DNA is TGTGCCAGCAGCCCAACAGGGGAAGTCCACGAGCAGTACTTC. The chain recombines TRBV6-4 with TRBJ2-7; 7 bases align to TRBD1. CDR3 length: 14 amino acids. CDR1 and CDR2 from the germline V gene are MRHNA and SNTAGT. The J segment lost 5 bases and the V segment lost 6 bases, leaving 10 bases of the junction unmatched.

The rearrangement links TRBV4-3 to TRBJ2-5; D is perhaps TRBD1 (5 bases). CDR3 size: 16 residues. V lost 0 bases, J lost 3 bases, and 14 bases lay in between. Germline CDR1 reads LGHNA; CDR2 reads YSLEER. The CDR3 coding sequence is TGCGCCAGCAGCCAAGAGGGGCCCCGGCCCGAAGAGACCCAGTACTTC. Protein product: CASSQEGPRPEETQYF.

The rearrangement links TRBV29-1 to TRBJ2-2, with 9 nucleotides matching TRBD1. Germline V gene lookup returns CDR1 SQVTM and CDR2 ANQGSEA. With V trimmed by 6 bases and J by 5 bases, 7 bases remained unmatched. CDR3 length equals 14 residues. The CDR3: CSVQDRGRTGELFF. CDR3 DNA: TGCAGCGTCCAGGACAGGGGAAGGACCGGGGAGCTGTTTTTT.

The chain recombines TRBV6-2 or TRBV6-3 with TRBJ2-5, with D possibly being TRBD1 (6 bases). V was pared by 2 bases and J by 2 bases, with 21 bases between. The germline CDR1 and CDR2 sequences are MNHEY and SVGEGT. CDR3 size: 18 residues. The CDR3 DNA follows: TGTGCCAGCAGTTACCAAACAGGGACACCGAAATTGCAAGAGACCCAGTACTTC. Its protein product is CASSYQTGTPKLQETQYF.

V gene TRBV10-2 combines with J gene TRBJ2-6, with D possibly TRBD2 on 6 matching bases. CDR3 length equals 15 residues. CDR1 is WSHSY, CDR2 SAAADI, per germline. Trimming pared 2 bases from V and 2 bases from J, leaving 7 bases between. CDR3 residues: CASSERRAGANVLTF. In DNA, the CDR3 is TGCGCCAGCAGTGAGCGGAGGGCTGGGGCCAACGTCCTGACTTTC.

The CDR3 coding sequence is TGTGCCAGCAGCTTAGGGGCTGCGGGGGGGAGCACAGATACGCAGTATTTT. Protein: CASSLGAAGGSTDTQYF. This chain joins TRBV11-3 and TRBJ2-3, with 9 bases aligning to TRBD2. V shed 1 base and J 0 bases; nucleotides not matched to a gene: 5. The CDR3 runs to 17 residues. Germline lookup yields CDR1 SGHNT and CDR2 YENEEA.

The chain combines TRBV19 with TRBJ1-1, with D possibly TRBD1 on 5 matching bases. The CDR3 sequence is 14 residues long. Germline V CDR1 and CDR2: LNHDA, SQIVND (reference sequence). Trimming removed 4 bases from V and 1 base from J, with 10 bases in between. For the CDR3, the DNA is TGTGCCAGTAGTACGAGACAGCCGAACACTGAAGCTTTCTTT. It specifies CASSTRQPNTEAFF. Filled out from reference TRBV19 and TRBJ1-1, the complete variable domain reads DGGITQSPKYLFRKEGQNVTLSCEQNLNHDAMYWYRQDPGQGLRLIYYSQIVNDFQKGDIAEGYSVSREKKESFPLTVTSAQKNPTAFYLCASSTRQPNTEAFFGQGTRLTVV.

This chain joins TRBV11-2 and TRBJ2-1; 8 nucleotides align to TRBD2. The J segment lost 3 bases and the V segment lost 5 bases, leaving 6 bases of the junction unmatched. The V gene's germline CDR1 is SGHAT and CDR2 FQNNGV. The CDR3 extends over 15 amino acids. Here the CDR3 reads CASSTSGTSYNEQFF. DNA of the CDR3: TGTGCCAGCAGCACGTCCGGGACTAGCTACAATGAGCAGTTCTTC. The full variable domain, with the rest looked up from reference TRBV11-2 and TRBJ2-1, is EAGVAQSPRYKIIEKRQSVAFWCNPISGHATLYWYQQILGQGPKLLIQFQNNGVVDDSQLPKDRFSAERLKGVDSTLKIQPAKLEDSAVYLCASSTSGTSYNEQFFGPGTRLTVL.

The genes are TRBV5-1 and TRBJ2-3, with unresolved D. This CDR3 comprises 16 residues. Trimming stripped 0 bases from V and 2 bases from J, with 13 bases between. Germline CDR1 reads SGHRS; CDR2 reads YFSETQ. The CDR3 nucleotides are TGCGCCAGCAGCTTGGGTTCGGGTATTAACACAGATACGCAGTATTTT. It encodes CASSLGSGINTDTQYF.

CDR3 DNA sequence: TGCGCCAGCAGCTTGGGACTAGCGGGGGGAAGGACCGGGGAGCTGTTTTTT. This codes for CASSLGLAGGRTGELFF. The chain joins TRBV5-1 to TRBJ2-2; 13 bases are shared with TRBD2. The CDR3 length is 17 residues. Germline V CDR1 and CDR2: SGHRS, YFSETQ. V lost 0 bases to trimming and J lost 5 bases; unmatched junction nucleotides: 4.

This chain connects TRBV27 to TRBJ1-4; 7 nucleotides match TRBD1. This CDR3 contains 16 residues. With 5 bases clipped from V and 5 bases from J, the junction kept 11 bases outside the gene matches. Germline V gene lookup returns CDR1 MNHEY and CDR2 SMNVEV (reference sequence). The CDR3 region is CASSTSSRGRNEKLFF. As DNA, the CDR3 is TGTGCCAGCAGTACATCCTCCAGGGGGAGGAATGAAAAACTGTTTTTT.

V is TRBV2 and J is TRBJ2-7; 10 nucleotides agree with TRBD2. There are 15 residues in the CDR3. From germline, CDR1 is SNHLY and CDR2 FYNNEI. The trim removed 7 bases at V and 5 bases at J, leaving 11 bases unmatched. The CDR3 reads CASTGLSLAGDEQYF. CDR3 nucleotides: TGTGCCAGCACCGGTCTGAGTCTAGCGGGAGACGAGCAGTACTTC.

The chain carries TRBV29-1 and TRBJ1-6, with 8 bases matching TRBD1. Unmatched junction bases numbered 3, after V lost 5 bases and J lost 0 bases. CDR1 and CDR2 from the germline V gene are SQVTM and ANQGSEA. This CDR3 region has 15 residues. The CDR3 DNA sequence: TGCAGCGTTCAAACAGGGGGCTCCTATAATTCACCCCTCCACTTT. Translating it yields CSVQTGGSYNSPLHF.

Only one count was recorded for this clone. The chain recombines TRBV6-5 with TRBJ1-1, with 8 bases aligning to TRBD1. The CDR3 covers 15 residues. Germline trimming cut 6 bases from V and 5 bases from J; bases unmatched to any gene: 11. Germline CDR1 reads MNHEY; CDR2 reads SVGAGI. The CDR3, as DNA: TGTGCCAGCAGCACCCGGGACAGGACGCGGACTGAAGCTTTCTTT. This encodes CASSTRDRTRTEAFF.

J is TRBJ1-1 and V is TRBV19, with D possibly TRBD1 on 6 matching bases. Trimming took 6 bases from V and 3 from J, leaving 23 bases between them. CDR1 is LNHDA, CDR2 SQIVND, per germline (reference sequence). The CDR3 extends over 17 amino acids. The CDR3 protein is CASSPTTGLRNHTEAFF. CDR3 DNA sequence: TGTGCCAGTAGCCCTACCACAGGGTTGAGGAATCACACTGAAGCTTTCTTT.

This sequence joins TRBV29-1 and TRBJ1-2; TRBD1 aligns across 8 bases. Germline V gives CDR1 SQVTM, CDR2 ANQGSEA. Losses at the gene ends were 3 bases for V and 1 base for J; bases not matched to a gene: 1. The CDR3 contains 13 residues. The CDR3 region has the DNA TGCAGCGTTGAGACAGGGGTTAACTATGGCTACACCTTC. Amino acids: CSVETGVNYGYTF.

This clone occurred once. This chain links TRBV7-2 with TRBJ2-5; D is possibly TRBD1 (5 bases). Trimming cost V 0 bases and J 4 bases, with 9 bases left between them. The CDR3 is 14 amino acids. Germline V lookup: CDR1 SGHTA, CDR2 FQGNSA. The DNA of the CDR3 is TGTGCCAGCAGCTTAGCGCCAGGGCGAGAGACCCAGTACTTC. As protein: CASSLAPGRETQYF.

The V call is TRBV6-2 or TRBV6-3, the J call TRBJ1-2; 7 bases are a match to TRBD1. This CDR3 is 14 amino acids long. From germline, CDR1 is MNHEY and CDR2 SVGEGT. V trimming: 2 bases; J trimming: 8 bases; junction bases outside the gene matches: 8. CDR3 protein: CASSYPTGLLGYTF. The CDR3, as DNA: TGTGCCAGCAGTTACCCGACAGGGCTGTTGGGCTACACCTTC.

The rearrangement uses TRBV12-3 or TRBV12-4 and TRBJ1-2, with D possibly matching TRBD1 (5 bases). This CDR3 region has 13 residues. The V and J ends lost 6 bases and 8 bases respectively, with 16 bases between them. CDR3 bases: TGTGCCAGCAGCCCGTCTACAGGTCGCGGCTACACCTTC. Its translation: CASSPSTGRGYTF.